The 10 T cell receptor beta chains presented below share a single source sample, sequenced in a study of T cell repertoires in cytomegalovirus infection. Their target antigens are unknown. TCRdb itself ran the reads through MiXCR, one entry per CDR3 protein. The sample consists of about 27,000 distinct CDR3 sequences, about a fifth of them appearing once. The sequences come from CD8+ T cells from cultured PBMCs, collected from culture after CMV antigen stimulation. The receptors were gathered from a human donor in good health (CMV status not recorded). Some clones in this sample may be carry-over from other donors' samples.

The table lists this clonotype with many counts. The V call is TRBV7-2, the J call TRBJ2-7, with D uncertain. From germline, CDR1 is SGHTA and CDR2 FQGNSA. V was clipped by 4 bases and J by 1 base, with 8 bases between them. CDR3 length: 13 amino acids. CDR3 sequence (DNA): TGTGCCAGCAGCTCGGTCCCGTCCTACGAGCAGTACTTC. Amino acids: CASSSVPSYEQYF. The entire variable domain, with the rest obtained from reference TRBV7-2 and TRBJ2-7, is as follows: GAGVSQSPSNKVTEKGKDVELRCDPISGHTALYWYRQSLGQGLEFLIYFQGNSAPDKSGLPSDRFSAERTGGSVSTLTIQRTQQEDSAVYLCASSSVPSYEQYFGPGTRLTVT.

The rearrangement joins TRBV7-9 to TRBJ2-1; D might be TRBD2 (6 bases). This CDR3 is built from 15 residues. Germline lookup yields CDR1 SEHNR and CDR2 FQNEAQ (reference sequence). The V gene lost 5 bases and the J gene lost 0 bases, with 11 bases spanning the gap. This CDR3 reads CASSPWDSSYNEQFF. Here the CDR3 DNA reads TGTGCCAGCAGCCCTTGGGACTCCTCCTACAATGAGCAGTTCTTC.

The chain recombines TRBV7-2 with TRBJ2-7; 8 bases are shared with TRBD2. Germline CDR1 SGHTA, CDR2 FQGNSA. V lost 4 bases and J lost 5; bases outside the gene matches: 28. The CDR3 runs 21 residues. In DNA form, the CDR3 reads TGTGCCAGCAGCTGGGGGCCCGGACAAAAGCGGGAGAAAGGCAACGGAAACGAGCAGTACTTC. This codes for CASSWGPGQKREKGNGNEQYF.

This clonotype was seen many times. The CDR3, as DNA: TGTGCCAGCAGTGACAGGGACTCGAGCACCGGGGAGCTGTTTTTT. It translates to CASSDRDSSTGELFF. The chain employs TRBV5-4 and TRBJ2-2; possible D gene TRBD1, 7 bases. CDR1 and CDR2 from the germline V gene are SGHNT and YYREEE (reference sequence). V was cut by 5 bases and J by 4 bases, with 15 bases left in between. The CDR3 is 15 residues long. Full variable domain (remainder filled in from reference TRBV5-4 and TRBJ2-2): ETGVTQSPTHLIKTRGQQVTLRCSSQSGHNTVSWYQQALGQGPQFIFQYYREEENGRGNFPPRFSGLQFPNYSSELNVNALELDDSALYLCASSDRDSSTGELFFGEGSRLTVL.

CDR3 in amino acids: CASSYGRGQGGNEQFF. The DNA of the CDR3 is TGTGCCAGCAGTTACGGTAGGGGACAGGGTGGCAATGAGCAGTTCTTC. This chain joins TRBV6-6 and TRBJ2-1; 9 positions match TRBD1. The CDR3 length is 16 residues. The J segment lost 6 bases and the V segment lost 2 bases, leaving 8 bases of the junction unmatched. Germline V CDR1 and CDR2: MNHNY, SVGAGI (reference sequence).

The rearrangement uses TRBV6-4 and TRBJ2-2, with D unclear. The V end was cut by 7 bases, the J end by 3 bases, with 15 bases between. Looked up from germline, CDR1 is MRHNA and CDR2 is SNTAGT. There are 15 residues in the CDR3. CDR3 bases: TGTGCCAGCACCCCAGAGGCAGAATACACCGGGGAGCTGTTTTTT. It codes for CASTPEAEYTGELFF.

V is TRBV19 and J is TRBJ1-6; D is perhaps TRBD1 (6 bases). This CDR3 is built from 19 residues. Germline V gene data show CDR1 as LNHDA and CDR2 as SQIVND (reference sequence). Trimming cost V 3 bases and J 0 bases, with 18 bases left between them. CDR3: CASSMTQGSRSSYNSPLHF. The CDR3 DNA reads as TGTGCCAGTAGTATGACACAGGGTTCGAGAAGCTCCTATAATTCACCCCTCCACTTT.

The J gene is TRBJ2-7, the V gene TRBV27; tentatively, D is TRBD2 (6 bases). V was clipped by 1 base and J by 5 bases, with 15 bases between them. Germline V gene sequence: CDR1 MNHEY, CDR2 SMNVEV (reference sequence). The CDR3 is 15 amino acids. Written as DNA, the CDR3 is TGTGCCAGCAGTTTATTAAAGGGGAGGTCTGACGAGCAGTACTTC. Its protein product is CASSLLKGRSDEQYF.

This clonotype has only a few counts. This rearrangement joins TRBV7-3 to TRBJ2-1; D is unclear. Trimming stripped 1 base from V and 0 bases from J, with 10 bases between. This CDR3 is 16 amino acids long. The germline CDR1 and CDR2 sequences are SGHTA and FQGTGA. Here the CDR3 reads CASSLNGLSSYNEQFF. The CDR3 nucleotides are TGTGCCAGCAGCTTAAACGGTCTGTCCTCCTACAATGAGCAGTTCTTC.

This chain connects TRBV6-2 or TRBV6-3 to TRBJ1-1; tentatively, D is TRBD1 (5 bases). Germline CDR1 is MNHEY and CDR2 is SVGEGT. The CDR3 is 14 residues long. V lost 6 bases to trimming and J lost 1 base, with 12 bases between them. The CDR3 DNA reads as TGTGCCAGCAGCCATAAGACAGAGAACACTGAAGCTTTCTTT. Its protein product is CASSHKTENTEAFF.